This T cell receptor beta chain was sequenced during a study of shared clonotypes between healthy human individuals. Sequencing used immunoSEQ multiplex PCR; TCRdb keeps in-frame clones, though not all of them. The sample has more than 900,000 clones, 75% to 80% seen once. Sequencing was carried out using memory CD4+ T cells from PBMCs. Subset noted: CD45RA-negative fraction. This clonotype was obtained from a man aged 18 to 29 in good health. Some clones in this sample may be carry-over from other donors' samples.

The CDR3 loop reads CASSSSGSTDTQYF. For the CDR3, the DNA is TGTGCCAGCAGTTCCAGCGGGAGCACAGATACGCAGTATTTT. This chain uses TRBV28 with TRBJ2-3; TRBD2 is a possible D gene (6 bases). V lost 4 bases, J lost 0 bases, and 8 bases lay in between. The CDR3 has 14 amino acids. CDR1 is MDHEN and CDR2 is SYDVKM in the germline V gene.